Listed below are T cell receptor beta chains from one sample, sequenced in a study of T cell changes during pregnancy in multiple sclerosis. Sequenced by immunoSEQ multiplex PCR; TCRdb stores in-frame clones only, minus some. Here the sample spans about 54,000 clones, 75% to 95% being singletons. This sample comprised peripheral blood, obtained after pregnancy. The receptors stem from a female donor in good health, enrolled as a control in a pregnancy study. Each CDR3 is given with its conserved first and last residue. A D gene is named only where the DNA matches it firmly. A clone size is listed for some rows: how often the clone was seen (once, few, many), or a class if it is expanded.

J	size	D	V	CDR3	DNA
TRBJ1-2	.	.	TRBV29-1	CSVPGSQGGGYTF	TGCAGCGTTCCGGGATCCCAAGGAGGTGGCTACACCTTC
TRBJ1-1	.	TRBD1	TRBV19	CASSISQGTEAFF	TGTGCCAGTAGTATTTCACAGGGGACTGAAGCTTTCTTT
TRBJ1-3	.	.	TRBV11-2	CASSLGSSGNTIYF	TGTGCCAGCAGCTTAGGGAGCTCTGGAAACACCATATATTTT
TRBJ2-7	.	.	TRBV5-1	CASSEGTSRAEQYF	TGCGCCAGCAGCGAGGGAACGTCTCGAGCCGAGCAGTACTTC
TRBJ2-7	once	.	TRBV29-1	CSVEARPGGSGTYEQYF	TGCAGCGTTGAAGCGAGACCGGGGGGCTCGGGGACCTACGAGCAGTACTTC
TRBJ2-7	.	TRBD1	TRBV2	CASTFRVGTGYYEQYF	TGTGCCAGCACCTTCAGAGTGGGGACAGGGTACTACGAGCAGTACTTC
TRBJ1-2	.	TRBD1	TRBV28	CASSLGRGVGGYTF	TGTGCCAGCAGTTTGGGCAGGGGGGTGGGTGGCTACACCTTC
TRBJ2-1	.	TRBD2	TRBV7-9	CASRSGVSYNEQFF	TGTGCCAGCAGGAGCGGGGTCTCCTACAATGAGCAGTTCTTC
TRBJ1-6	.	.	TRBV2	CASSVRTGNSPLHF	TGTGCCAGCAGTGTCAGGACGGGGAATTCACCCCTCCACTTT
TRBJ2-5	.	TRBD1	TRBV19	CASTKYRGTQETQYF	TGTGCCAGTACGAAATACAGGGGCACCCAAGAGACCCAGTACTTC
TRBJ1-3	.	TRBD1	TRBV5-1	CASSLLDRGPSGNTIYF	TGCGCCAGCAGCTTGCTCGACAGGGGCCCCTCTGGAAACACCATATATTTT
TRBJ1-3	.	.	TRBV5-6	CASSWTALAGNTIYF	TGTGCCAGCAGCTGGACAGCCTTAGCTGGAAACACCATATATTTT
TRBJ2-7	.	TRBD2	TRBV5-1	CASSLPLAGGYEQYF	TGCGCCAGCAGCTTACCACTAGCGGGGGGTTACGAGCAGTACTTC
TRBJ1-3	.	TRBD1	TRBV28	CASSLWGQGDTIYF	TGTGCCAGCAGTTTATGGGGACAGGGGGACACCATATATTTT
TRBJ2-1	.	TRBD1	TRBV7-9	CASSEGQGANNEQFF	TGTGCCAGCAGCGAGGGACAGGGGGCAAATAATGAGCAGTTCTTC
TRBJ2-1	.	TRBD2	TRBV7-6	CASSLGGGGYNEQFF	TGTGCCAGCAGCTTAGGGGGCGGGGGATACAATGAGCAGTTCTTC
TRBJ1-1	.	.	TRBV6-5	CASTMAGLDTEAFF	TGTGCCAGCACCATGGCCGGGTTGGACACTGAAGCTTTCTTT
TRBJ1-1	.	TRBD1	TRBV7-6	CASSPTGGNTEAFF	TGTGCCAGCAGCCCGACAGGGGGCAACACTGAAGCTTTCTTT
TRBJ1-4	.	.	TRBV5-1	CASSWMDSNEKLFF	TGCGCCAGCAGCTGGATGGACAGTAATGAAAAACTGTTTTTT
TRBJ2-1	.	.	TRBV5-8	CASSSDRSYNEQFF	TGTGCCAGCAGTTCCGACAGGTCCTACAATGAGCAGTTCTTC
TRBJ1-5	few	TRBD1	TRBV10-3	CAIGTGRSNQPQHF	TGTGCCATAGGGACAGGGCGTAGCAATCAGCCCCAGCATTTT
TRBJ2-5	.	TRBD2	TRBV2	CASSDAGLAGGHQETQYF	TGTGCCAGCAGTGACGCGGGACTAGCGGGGGGGCACCAAGAGACCCAGTACTTC
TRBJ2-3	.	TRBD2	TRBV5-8	CASSFFTGGITDTQYF	TGTGCCAGCAGCTTTTTCACGGGGGGGATCACAGATACGCAGTATTTT
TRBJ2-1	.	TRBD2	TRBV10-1	CASSDRTSGHNEQFF	TGCGCCAGCAGTGACCGGACTAGCGGGCACAATGAGCAGTTCTTC
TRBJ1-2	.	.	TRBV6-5	CASSYGRSNYGYTF	TGTGCCAGCAGTTATGGCAGGTCTAACTATGGCTACACCTTC
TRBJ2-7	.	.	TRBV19	CASSTPSQTGAYEQYF	TGTGCCAGTAGTACGCCATCTCAGACTGGAGCCTACGAGCAGTACTTC
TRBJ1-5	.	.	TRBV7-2	CASSLESYSNQPQHF	TGTGCCAGCAGCTTAGAGTCCTATAGCAATCAGCCCCAGCATTTT
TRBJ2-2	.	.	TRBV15	CATSRLASTGELFF	TGTGCCACCAGCAGATTAGCTTCTACCGGGGAGCTGTTTTTT
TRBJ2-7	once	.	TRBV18	CASSPVPPEQYF	TGTGCCAGCTCACCCGTTCCCCCCGAGCAGTACTTC
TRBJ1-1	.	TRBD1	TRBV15	CATSSSRDRNTEAFF	TGTGCCACCAGCAGTAGCCGGGACAGGAACACTGAAGCTTTCTTT
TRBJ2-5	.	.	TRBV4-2	CASSQEPGWSETQYF	TGTGCCAGCAGCCAAGAGCCAGGTTGGTCGGAGACCCAGTACTTC
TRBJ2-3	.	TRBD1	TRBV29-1	CSVESGTGGSASTDTQYF	TGCAGCGTTGAATCGGGGACAGGGGGCTCGGCAAGCACAGATACGCAGTATTTT
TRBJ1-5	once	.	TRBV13	CASSFPPRAARTSRNQPQHF	TGTGCCAGCAGCTTCCCCCCCCGGGCCGCGCGGACATCACGCAATCAGCCCCAGCATTTT
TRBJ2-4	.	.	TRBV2	CASSLEGVAKNIQYF	TGTGCCAGCAGCTTAGAGGGGGTAGCCAAAAACATTCAGTACTTC
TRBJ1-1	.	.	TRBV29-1	CSVDRGLGTEAFF	TGCAGCGTTGACAGGGGTTTGGGGACTGAAGCTTTCTTT
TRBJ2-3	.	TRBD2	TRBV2	CASRIAGVTDTQYF	TGTGCCAGCAGAATAGCGGGAGTAACAGATACGCAGTATTTT
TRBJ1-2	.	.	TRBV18	CASTPGAASYGYTF	TGTGCCAGCACCCCTGGGGCGGCTTCCTATGGCTACACCTTC
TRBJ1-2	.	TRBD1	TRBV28	CASSVGRLGWTGGAGNYGYTF	TGTGCCAGCAGCGTAGGGCGACTAGGATGGACAGGGGGCGCGGGGAACTATGGCTACACCTTC
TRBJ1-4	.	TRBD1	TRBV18	CASSRDRWGEKLFF	TGTGCCAGCTCGAGGGACAGGTGGGGCGAAAAACTGTTTTTT
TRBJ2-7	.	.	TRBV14	CASRLSGGTYEQYF	TGTGCCAGCAGACTCTCAGGGGGGACCTACGAGCAGTACTTC
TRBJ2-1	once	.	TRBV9	CASSSGDSQFF	TGTGCCAGCAGCTCGGGGGACTCACAGTTCTTC
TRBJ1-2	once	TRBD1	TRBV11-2	CASSLGQGDGYTF	TGTGCCAGCAGCTTAGGACAGGGGGATGGCTACACCTTC
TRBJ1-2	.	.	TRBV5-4	CASSLDSLYGYTF	TGTGCCAGCAGCTTGGACAGCCTATATGGCTACACCTTC